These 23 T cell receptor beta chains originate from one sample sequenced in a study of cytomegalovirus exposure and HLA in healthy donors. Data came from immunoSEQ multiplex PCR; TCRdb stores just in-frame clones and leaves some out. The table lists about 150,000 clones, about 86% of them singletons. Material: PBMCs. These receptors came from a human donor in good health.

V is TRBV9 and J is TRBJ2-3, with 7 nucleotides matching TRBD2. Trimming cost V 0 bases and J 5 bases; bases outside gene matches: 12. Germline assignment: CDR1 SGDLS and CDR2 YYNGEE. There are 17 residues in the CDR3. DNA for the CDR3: TGTGCCAGCAGCGTAGCTACTAGCGCCTCAGCACGAGATACGCAGTATTTT. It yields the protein CASSVATSASARDTQYF.

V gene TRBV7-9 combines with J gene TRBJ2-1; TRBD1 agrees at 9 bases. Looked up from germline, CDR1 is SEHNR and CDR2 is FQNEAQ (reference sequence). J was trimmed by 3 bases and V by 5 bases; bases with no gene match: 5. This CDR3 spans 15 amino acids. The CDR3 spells CASSLGQGDYNEQFF. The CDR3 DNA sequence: TGTGCCAGCAGCCTGGGACAGGGTGACTACAATGAGCAGTTCTTC.

CDR3 region: CASSRLGGTGKAFF. CDR3 sequence (DNA): TGTGCCAGCAGCCGTCTTGGGGGGACAGGGAAAGCTTTCTTT. V is TRBV7-9 and J is TRBJ1-1, with TRBD1 matching over 9 bases. From germline, CDR1 is SEHNR and CDR2 FQNEAQ (reference sequence). This CDR3 is 14 amino acids long. Trimming took 5 bases from V and 9 from J; bases not matched to a gene: 10.

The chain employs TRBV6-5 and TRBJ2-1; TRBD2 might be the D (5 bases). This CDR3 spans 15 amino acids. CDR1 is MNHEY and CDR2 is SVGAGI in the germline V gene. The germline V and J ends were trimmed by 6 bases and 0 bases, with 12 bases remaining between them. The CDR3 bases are TGTGCCAGCAGACCCGGACTTTACTCCTACAATGAGCAGTTCTTC. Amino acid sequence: CASRPGLYSYNEQFF.

In nucleotides, the CDR3 is TGTGCCAGCAGTTACGGAGGGGGCGGGCAGAACACTGAAGCTTTCTTT. As protein: CASSYGGGGQNTEAFF. The chain carries TRBV6-6 and TRBJ1-1; 7 positions match TRBD1. J was trimmed by 1 base and V by 2 bases; bases with no gene match: 7. This CDR3 spans 16 amino acids. Germline V gene lookup returns CDR1 MNHNY and CDR2 SVGAGI (reference sequence).

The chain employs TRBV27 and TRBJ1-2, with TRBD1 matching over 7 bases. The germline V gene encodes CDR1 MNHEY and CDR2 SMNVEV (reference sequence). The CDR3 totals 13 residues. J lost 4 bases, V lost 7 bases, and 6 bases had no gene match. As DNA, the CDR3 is TGTGCCAGCAAAGTAGCAGGGGGCTATGGCTACACCTTC. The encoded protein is CASKVAGGYGYTF.

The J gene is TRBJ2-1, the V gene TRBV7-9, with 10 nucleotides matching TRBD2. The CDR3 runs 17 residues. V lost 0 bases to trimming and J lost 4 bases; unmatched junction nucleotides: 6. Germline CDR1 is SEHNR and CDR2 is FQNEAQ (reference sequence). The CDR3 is CASSLALAGVGYNEQFF. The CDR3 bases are TGTGCCAGCAGCTTAGCGCTAGCGGGAGTGGGATACAATGAGCAGTTCTTC.

DNA for the CDR3: TGCGCCAGCAGCTTGACAGAAATGAACACTGAAGCTTTCTTT. Amino acid sequence: CASSLTEMNTEAFF. The chain has TRBV5-1 and TRBJ1-1; D uncertain. CDR1 is SGHRS, CDR2 YFSETQ, per germline. Trimming shortened V by 1 base and J by 0 bases, and 7 bases separated the two germline ends. The CDR3 loop spans 14 amino acids.

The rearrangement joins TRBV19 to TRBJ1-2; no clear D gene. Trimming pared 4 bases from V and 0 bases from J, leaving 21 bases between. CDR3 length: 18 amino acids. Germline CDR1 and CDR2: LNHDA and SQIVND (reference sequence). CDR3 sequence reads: CASSTPGVGIESNYGYTF. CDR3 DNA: TGTGCCAGTAGTACCCCTGGAGTTGGTATCGAATCTAACTATGGCTACACCTTC.

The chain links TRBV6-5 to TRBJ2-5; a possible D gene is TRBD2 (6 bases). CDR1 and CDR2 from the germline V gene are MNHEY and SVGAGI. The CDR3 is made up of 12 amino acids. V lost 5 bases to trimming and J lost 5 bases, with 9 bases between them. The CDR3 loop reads CASSPGGETQYF. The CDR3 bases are TGTGCCAGCAGTCCCGGAGGGGAGACCCAGTACTTC.

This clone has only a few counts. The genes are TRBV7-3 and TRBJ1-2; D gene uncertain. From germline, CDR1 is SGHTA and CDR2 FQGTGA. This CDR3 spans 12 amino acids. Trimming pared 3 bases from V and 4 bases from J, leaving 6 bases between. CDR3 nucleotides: TGTGCCAGCAGCTTCGAGGGCTATGGCTACACCTTC. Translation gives CASSFEGYGYTF.

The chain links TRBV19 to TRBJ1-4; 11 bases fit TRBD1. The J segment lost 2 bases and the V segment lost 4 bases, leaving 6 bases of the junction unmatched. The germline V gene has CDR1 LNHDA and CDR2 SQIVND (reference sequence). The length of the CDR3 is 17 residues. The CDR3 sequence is CASSTGQGAKTNEKLFF. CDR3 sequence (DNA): TGTGCCAGTAGTACAGGACAGGGGGCTAAGACTAATGAAAAACTGTTTTTT.

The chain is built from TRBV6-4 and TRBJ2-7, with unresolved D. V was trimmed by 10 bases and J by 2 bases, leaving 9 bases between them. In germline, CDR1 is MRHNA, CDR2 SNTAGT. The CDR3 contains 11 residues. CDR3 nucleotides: TGTGCCACACTAACCCCCTACGAGCAGTACTTC. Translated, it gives CATLTPYEQYF.

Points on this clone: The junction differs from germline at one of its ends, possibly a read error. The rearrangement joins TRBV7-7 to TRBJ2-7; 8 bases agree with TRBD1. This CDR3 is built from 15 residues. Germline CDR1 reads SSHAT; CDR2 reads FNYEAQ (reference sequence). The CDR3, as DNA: TGTGCTAGCAGCGTTCGACAGGGGCCAACCTACGAGCAGTACTTC. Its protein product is CASSVRQGPTYEQYF.

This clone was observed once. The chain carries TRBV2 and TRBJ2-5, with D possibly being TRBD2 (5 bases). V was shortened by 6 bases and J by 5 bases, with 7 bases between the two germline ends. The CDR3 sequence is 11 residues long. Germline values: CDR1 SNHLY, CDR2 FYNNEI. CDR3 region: CASRRGETQYF. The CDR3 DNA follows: TGTGCCAGCAGGAGAGGGGAGACCCAGTACTTC. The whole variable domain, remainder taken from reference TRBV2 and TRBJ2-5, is EPEVTQTPSHQVTQMGQEVILRCVPISNHLYFYWYRQILGQKVEFLVSFYNNEISEKSEIFDDQFSVERPDGSNFTLKIRSTKLEDSAMYFCASRRGETQYFGPGTRLLVL.

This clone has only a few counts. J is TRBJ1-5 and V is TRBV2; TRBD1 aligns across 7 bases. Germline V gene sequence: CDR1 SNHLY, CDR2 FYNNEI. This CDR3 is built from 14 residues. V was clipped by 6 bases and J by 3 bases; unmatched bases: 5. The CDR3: CASSPQGYNQPQHF. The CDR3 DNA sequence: TGTGCCAGCAGCCCACAGGGGTACAATCAGCCCCAGCATTTT.

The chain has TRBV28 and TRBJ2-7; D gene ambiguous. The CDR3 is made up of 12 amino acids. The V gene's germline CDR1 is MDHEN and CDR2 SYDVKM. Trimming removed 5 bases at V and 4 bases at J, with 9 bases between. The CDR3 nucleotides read TGTGCCAGCAGTCGACTCAAATACGAGCAGTACTTC. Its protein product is CASSRLKYEQYF.

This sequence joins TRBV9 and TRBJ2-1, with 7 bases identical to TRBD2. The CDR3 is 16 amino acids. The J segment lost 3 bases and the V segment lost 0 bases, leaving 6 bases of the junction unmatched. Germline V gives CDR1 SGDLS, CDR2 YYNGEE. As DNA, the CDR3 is TGTGCCAGCAGCGTAGGGGGGAGGGGAGTCTACAATGAGCAGTTCTTC. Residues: CASSVGGRGVYNEQFF.

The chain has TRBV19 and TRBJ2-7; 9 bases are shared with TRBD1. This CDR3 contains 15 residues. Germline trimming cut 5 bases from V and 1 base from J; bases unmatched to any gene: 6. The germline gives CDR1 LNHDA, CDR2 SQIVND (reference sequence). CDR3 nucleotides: TGTGCCAGTAGTCTTGACAGGGGGGCTTCCTACGAGCAGTACTTC. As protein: CASSLDRGASYEQYF.

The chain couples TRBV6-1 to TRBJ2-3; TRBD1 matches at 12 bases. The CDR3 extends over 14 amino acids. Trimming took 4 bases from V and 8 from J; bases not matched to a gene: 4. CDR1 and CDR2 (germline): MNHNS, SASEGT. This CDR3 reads CASSGGQGASTQYF. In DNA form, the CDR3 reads TGTGCCAGCAGTGGGGGACAGGGGGCAAGTACGCAGTATTTT.

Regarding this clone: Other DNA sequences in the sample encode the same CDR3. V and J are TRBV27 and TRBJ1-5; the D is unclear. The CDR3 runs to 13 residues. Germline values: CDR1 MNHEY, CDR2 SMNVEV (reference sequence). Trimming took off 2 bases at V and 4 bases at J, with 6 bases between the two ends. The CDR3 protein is CASSLRENQPQHF. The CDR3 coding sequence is TGTGCCAGCAGTTTAAGGGAGAATCAGCCCCAGCATTTT.

The CDR3 spells CASSKGLAGMRETQYF. The CDR3 bases are TGTGCCAGCAGCAAGGGACTAGCGGGGATGAGGGAGACCCAGTACTTC. The chain uses TRBV7-8 and TRBJ2-5, with TRBD2 matching over 13 bases. The CDR3 length is 16 residues. In germline, CDR1 is SGHVS, CDR2 FQNEAQ. Germline trimming cut 5 bases from V and 5 bases from J; bases unmatched to any gene: 8.

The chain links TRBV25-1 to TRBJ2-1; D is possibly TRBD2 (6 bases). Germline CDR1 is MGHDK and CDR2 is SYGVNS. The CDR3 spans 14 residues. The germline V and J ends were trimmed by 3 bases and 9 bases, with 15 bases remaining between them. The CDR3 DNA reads TGTGCCAGCAGTGATCCCGGGGGATCGGGTGAGCAGTTCTTC. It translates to CASSDPGGSGEQFF.